This TCR beta chain appears in the sequencing data of a study of CD8 T cells in ankylosing spondylitis. From germline, CDR1 is SQVTM and CDR2 ANQGSEA. With 4 bases removed from V and 4 bases from J, the gap between germline ends came to 13 bases. The CDR3 extends over 14 amino acids. Study-wide findings and caveats: Some of the motif variants had earlier been found in reactive arthritis patients' fluid and blood. Researchers report that disease-linked clones proved CD8+ and relatively rare in peripheral blood. Fewer than ten highly homologous variants made up a TCR beta motif that seemed to typify ankylosing spondylitis blood.

Comments on this clonotype: The antigen remains undetermined.

The authors made TCR beta libraries by quantitative 5'-RACE with molecular barcodes. TCRdb redid the calling of the 5' RACE reads with MiXCR, one entry per CDR3 protein. Here the sample spans approximately 150,000 distinct CDR3 sequences, around a third being singletons. The source of this sequence is a male donor with ankylosing spondylitis. The rearrangement links TRBV29-1 to TRBJ2-2; maybe TRBD1 (6 bases). The sequencing input was synovial fluid, either unsorted or a sorted T cell fraction (not recorded which). CDR3 DNA: TGCAGCGTTGGGTCCGTCAGGGGCACCGGGGAGCTGTTTTTT. Its protein is CSVGSVRGTGELFF.